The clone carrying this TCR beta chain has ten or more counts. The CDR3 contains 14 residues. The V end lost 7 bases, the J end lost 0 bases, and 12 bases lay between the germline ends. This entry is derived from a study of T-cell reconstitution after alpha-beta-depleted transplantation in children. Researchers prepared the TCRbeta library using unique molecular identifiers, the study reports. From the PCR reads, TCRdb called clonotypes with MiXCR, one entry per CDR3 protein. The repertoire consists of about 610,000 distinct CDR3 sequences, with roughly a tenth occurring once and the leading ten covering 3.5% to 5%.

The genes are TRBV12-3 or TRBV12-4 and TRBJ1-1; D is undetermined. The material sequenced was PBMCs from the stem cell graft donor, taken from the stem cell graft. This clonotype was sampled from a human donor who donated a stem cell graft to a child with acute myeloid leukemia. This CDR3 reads CASTLWIMNTEAFF. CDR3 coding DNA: TGTGCCAGCACCCTTTGGATCATGAACACTGAAGCTTTCTTT.